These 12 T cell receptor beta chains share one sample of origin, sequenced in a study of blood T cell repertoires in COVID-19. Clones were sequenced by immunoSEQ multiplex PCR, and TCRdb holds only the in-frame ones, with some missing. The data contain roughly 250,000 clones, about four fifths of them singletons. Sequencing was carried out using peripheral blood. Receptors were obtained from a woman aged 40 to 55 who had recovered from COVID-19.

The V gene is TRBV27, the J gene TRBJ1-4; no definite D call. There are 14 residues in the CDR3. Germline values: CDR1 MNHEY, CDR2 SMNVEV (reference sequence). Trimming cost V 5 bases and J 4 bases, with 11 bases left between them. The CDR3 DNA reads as TGTGCCAGCAGTCCTCGGGGATATAATGAAAAACTGTTTTTT. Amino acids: CASSPRGYNEKLFF. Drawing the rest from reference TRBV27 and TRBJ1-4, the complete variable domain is EAQVTQNPRYLITVTGKKLTVTCSQNMNHEYMSWYRQDPGLGLRQIYYSMNVEVTDKGDVPEGYKVSRKEKRNFPLILESPSPNQTSLYFCASSPRGYNEKLFFGSGTQLSVL.

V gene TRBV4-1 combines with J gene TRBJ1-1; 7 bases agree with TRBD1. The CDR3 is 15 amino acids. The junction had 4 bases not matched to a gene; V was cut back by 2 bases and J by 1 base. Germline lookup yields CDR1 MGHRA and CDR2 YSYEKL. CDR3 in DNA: TGCGCCAGCAGCCAAAGGACAGGCCAGAACACTGAAGCTTTCTTT. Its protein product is CASSQRTGQNTEAFF.

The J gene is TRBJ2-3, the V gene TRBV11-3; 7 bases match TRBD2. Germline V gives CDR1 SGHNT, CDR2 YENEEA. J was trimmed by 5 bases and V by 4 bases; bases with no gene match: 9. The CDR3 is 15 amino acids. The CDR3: CASSSIRGEGDTQYF. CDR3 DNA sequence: TGTGCCAGCAGCTCCATCCGGGGGGAAGGAGATACGCAGTATTTT.

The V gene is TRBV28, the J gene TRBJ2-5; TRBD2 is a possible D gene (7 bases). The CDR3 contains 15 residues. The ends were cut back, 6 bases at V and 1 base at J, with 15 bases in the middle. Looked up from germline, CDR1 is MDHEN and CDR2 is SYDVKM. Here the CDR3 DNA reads TGTGCCAGCAGCCAAGCAGGGGAGGGCCAAGAGACCCAGTACTTC. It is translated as CASSQAGEGQETQYF.

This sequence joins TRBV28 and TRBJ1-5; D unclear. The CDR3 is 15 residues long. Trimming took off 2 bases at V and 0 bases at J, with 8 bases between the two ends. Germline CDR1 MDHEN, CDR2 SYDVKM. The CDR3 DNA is TGTGCCAGCAGTTTAGAGGGTTATAGCAATCAGCCCCAGCATTTT. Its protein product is CASSLEGYSNQPQHF. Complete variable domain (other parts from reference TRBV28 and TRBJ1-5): DVKVTQSSRYLVKRTGEKVFLECVQDMDHENMFWYRQDPGLGLRLIYFSYDVKMKEKGDIPEGYSVSREKKERFSLILESASTNQTSMYLCASSLEGYSNQPQHFGDGTRLSIL.

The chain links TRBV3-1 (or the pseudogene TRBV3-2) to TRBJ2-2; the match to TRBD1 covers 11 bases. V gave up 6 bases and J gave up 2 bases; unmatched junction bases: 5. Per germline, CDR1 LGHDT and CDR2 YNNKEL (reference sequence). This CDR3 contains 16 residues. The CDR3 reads CASRGQGVGNTGELFF. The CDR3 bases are TGTGCCAGCAGGGGACAGGGGGTTGGAAACACCGGGGAGCTGTTTTTT.

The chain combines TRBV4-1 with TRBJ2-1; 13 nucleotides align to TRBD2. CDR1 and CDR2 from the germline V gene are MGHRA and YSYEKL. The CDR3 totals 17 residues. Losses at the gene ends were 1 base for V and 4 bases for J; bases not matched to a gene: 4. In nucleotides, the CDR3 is TGCGCCAGCAGCCAAGGGGGACTAGCGGGGACGTACAATGAGCAGTTCTTC. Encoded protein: CASSQGGLAGTYNEQFF.

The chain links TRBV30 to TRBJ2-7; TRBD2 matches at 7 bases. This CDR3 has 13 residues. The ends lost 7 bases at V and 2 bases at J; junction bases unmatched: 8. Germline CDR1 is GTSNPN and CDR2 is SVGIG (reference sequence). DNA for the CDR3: TGTGCCTTCTCGCGGGGGTCCCCCTACGAGCAGTACTTC. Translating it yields CAFSRGSPYEQYF.

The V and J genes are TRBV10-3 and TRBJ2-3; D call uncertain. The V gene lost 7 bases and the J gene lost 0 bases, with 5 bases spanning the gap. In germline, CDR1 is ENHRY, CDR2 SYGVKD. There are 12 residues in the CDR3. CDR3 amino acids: CAIMLSTDTQYF. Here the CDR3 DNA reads TGTGCCATCATGCTAAGCACAGATACGCAGTATTTT.

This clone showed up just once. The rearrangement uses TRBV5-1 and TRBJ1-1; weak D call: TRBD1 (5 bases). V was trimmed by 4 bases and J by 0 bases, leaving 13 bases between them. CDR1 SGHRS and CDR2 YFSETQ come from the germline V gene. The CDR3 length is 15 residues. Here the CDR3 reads CASSPLTAMNTEAFF. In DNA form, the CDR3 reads TGCGCCAGCAGCCCACTGACAGCTATGAACACTGAAGCTTTCTTT.

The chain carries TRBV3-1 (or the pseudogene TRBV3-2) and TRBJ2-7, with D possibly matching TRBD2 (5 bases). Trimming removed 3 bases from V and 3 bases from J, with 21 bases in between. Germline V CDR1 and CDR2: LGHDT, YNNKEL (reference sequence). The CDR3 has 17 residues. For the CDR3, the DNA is TGTGCCAGCAGCCAGCTCGGTGGCGCTGGAGGAGGCTACGAGCAGTACTTC. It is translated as CASSQLGGAGGGYEQYF.

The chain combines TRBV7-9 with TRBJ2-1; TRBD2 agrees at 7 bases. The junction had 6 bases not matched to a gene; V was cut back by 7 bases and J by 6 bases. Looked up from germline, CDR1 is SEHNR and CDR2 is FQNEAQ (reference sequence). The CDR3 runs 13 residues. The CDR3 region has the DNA TGTGCCAGCAAGCCTAGCGGTCTCAATGAGCAGTTCTTC. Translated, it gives CASKPSGLNEQFF.